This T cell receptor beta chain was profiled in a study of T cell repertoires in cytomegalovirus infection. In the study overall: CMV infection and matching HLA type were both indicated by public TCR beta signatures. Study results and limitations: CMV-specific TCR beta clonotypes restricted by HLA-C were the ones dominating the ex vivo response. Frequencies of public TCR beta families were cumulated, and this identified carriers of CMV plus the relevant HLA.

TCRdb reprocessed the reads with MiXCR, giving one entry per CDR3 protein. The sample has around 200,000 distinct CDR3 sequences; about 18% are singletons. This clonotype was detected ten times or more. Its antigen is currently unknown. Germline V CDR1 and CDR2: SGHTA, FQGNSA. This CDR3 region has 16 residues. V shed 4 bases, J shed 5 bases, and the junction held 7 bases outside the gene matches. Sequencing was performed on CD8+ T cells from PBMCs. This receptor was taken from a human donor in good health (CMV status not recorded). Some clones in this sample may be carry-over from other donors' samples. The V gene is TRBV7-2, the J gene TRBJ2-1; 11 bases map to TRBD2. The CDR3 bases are TGTGCCAGCAGCTCCAAACTAGCGGGGGTACACAATGAGCAGTTCTTC. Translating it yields CASSSKLAGVHNEQFF.